The entry that follows covers one T cell receptor (beta chain) sequence. Its antigen is currently unknown. The protocol was immunoSEQ multiplex PCR, while the TCRdb copy is restricted to in-frame clones and leaves out a portion. Among some 65,000 clones, roughly 80% were seen once, and the ten largest hold 1.5% to 2%. The data derive from a study of OX40 agonist ivuxolimab in advanced cancers. Per the germline V gene, CDR1 is MNHNY and CDR2 is SVGAGI (reference sequence). The CDR3 consists of 15 residues. After removal of 6 bases from V and 0 bases from J, the junction contained 4 bases not matched to a gene. Whole-study findings and limits: Low normalized T-cell clonal expansion also characterized some of the nonresponders.

The chain employs TRBV6-6 and TRBJ1-5, with 8 bases identical to TRBD1. The clonotype comes from an adult with an advanced solid tumor such as melanoma, head and neck, liver or kidney cancer. The starting material was CD4+ or CD8+ T cells sorted from blood, obtained in a trial of the OX40 agonist ivuxolimab. Here the CDR3 DNA reads TGTGCCAGCAGCCTTCAGGGGGCTAGCAATCAGCCCCAGCATTTT. Protein: CASSLQGASNQPQHF.